This T cell receptor beta chain was profiled in a study of T cell repertoires in cytomegalovirus infection. Across the study: Public TCR beta signatures indicated both CMV infection and matching HLA type.

A remark on this clonotype: Antigen unknown.

V was trimmed by 3 bases and J by 3 bases, leaving 17 bases between them. From germline, CDR1 is MDHEN and CDR2 SYDVKM. The CDR3 has 16 residues. Findings of the study overall: Summed frequency of public TCR beta families distinguished CMV carriers with the relevant HLA. HLA-C-restricted CMV-specific TCR beta clonotypes prevailed in the ex vivo response.

TCRdb recomputed calls from the reads with MiXCR, one row per CDR3 protein. The repertoire holds about 130,000 distinct CDR3 sequences, approximately 8.8% seen once, with 10% in the top ten. This TCR was recovered from a human donor in good health (CMV status not recorded). Some clones in this sample may be carry-over from other donors' samples. The sample taken for sequencing was PBMCs. The chain recombines TRBV28 with TRBJ1-1; possibly TRBD1 for D (6 bases). CDR3 DNA: TGTGCCAGCAGTTTTCGGGGGCGCCGGTGGGACACTGAAGCTTTCTTT. Translating it yields CASSFRGRRWDTEAFF.